The source of this T cell receptor beta chain is a study of STAT5B mutations in CD4+ large granular lymphocyte leukemia. The table came from immunoSEQ multiplex PCR; TCRdb's copy has only in-frame clones and leaves some out. The table shows tens of thousands of clones, with 72% occurring only once. In germline, CDR1 is MDHEN, CDR2 SYDVKM. This CDR3 contains 16 residues. V gave up 3 bases and J gave up 8 bases, with 20 bases separating them. A note on this clone: Its specificity is unknown.

Study-level results: CD4-sorted patient repertoires seemed more clonal than healthy CD4+ repertoires. Main leukemic clonotypes were patient-specific, but under 30% appeared at low frequency elsewhere. 8/27 top patient clones versus 2/35 control clones were TRBV06-family.

The TCR was taken from a human donor in good health. V and J are TRBV28 and TRBJ2-1; D possibly corresponds to TRBD1 (5 bases). The specimen sequenced was CD4+ T cells from blood buffy coats. The CDR3 sequence: CASSFLSRAQGDEQFF. In DNA, the CDR3 is TGTGCCAGCAGTTTTCTAAGCCGGGCCCAAGGGGATGAGCAGTTCTTC.